The 16 T cell receptor beta chains presented below share a single source sample, sequenced in a study of long-term antiretroviral therapy in people with HIV. Running of the v3.0 immunoSEQ assay took place at survey level. Only in-frame clones appear in the TCRdb table, and some are missing; sequencing was by immunoSEQ multiplex PCR. The sample carries about 20,000 clones, 75% to 85% recorded once. The sample was unsorted PBMCs, taken 0.2 years after starting antiretroviral therapy. These receptors originate from a woman in her thirties or forties with HIV.

The chain recombines TRBV29-1 with TRBJ2-1; TRBD2 matches 8 bases. Unmatched junction bases numbered 10, after V lost 0 bases and J lost 0 bases. The CDR3 contains 18 residues. Germline values: CDR1 SQVTM, CDR2 ANQGSEA. CDR3 nucleotides: TGCAGCGTTGAAGATCTTCCTAGCGGGCGTAGCTCCTACAATGAGCAGTTCTTC. This encodes CSVEDLPSGRSSYNEQFF.

The chain links TRBV30 to TRBJ1-3; D not resolved. The V and J ends lost 0 bases and 4 bases respectively, with 13 bases between them. The CDR3 covers 15 residues. Germline V gene lookup returns CDR1 GTSNPN and CDR2 SVGIG (reference sequence). The CDR3 region has the DNA TGTGCCTGGAGTGTACTCGTTGACTCAGGAAACACCATATATTTT. Its translation is CAWSVLVDSGNTIYF.

This clone was detected only a few times. The chain has TRBV9 and TRBJ2-1; possibly TRBD2 for D (5 bases). There are 12 residues in the CDR3. Germline V gene lookup returns CDR1 SGDLS and CDR2 YYNGEE. V gave up 3 bases and J gave up 7 bases, with 8 bases separating them. The CDR3 is CASSDLANEQFF. In DNA, the CDR3 is TGTGCCAGCAGCGATCTAGCTAATGAGCAGTTCTTC.

V is TRBV27 and J is TRBJ1-2; possible D gene TRBD1, 5 bases. Trimming shortened V by 5 bases and J by 2 bases, and 12 bases separated the two germline ends. CDR1 and CDR2 (germline): MNHEY, SMNVEV (reference sequence). This CDR3 is 14 amino acids long. CDR3: CASSSGATNYGYTF. As DNA, the CDR3 is TGTGCCAGCAGTAGCGGGGCGACAAACTATGGCTACACCTTC.

V gene TRBV5-1 combines with J gene TRBJ2-1; no clear D gene. CDR1 SGHRS and CDR2 YFSETQ come from the germline V gene. Trimming took 0 bases from V and 0 from J, leaving 13 bases between them. This CDR3 is built from 17 residues. Here the CDR3 reads CASSLDAIQSSYNEQFF. CDR3 DNA: TGCGCCAGCAGCTTGGATGCAATCCAGAGCTCCTACAATGAGCAGTTCTTC.

V is TRBV7-9 and J is TRBJ1-1, with no clear D. The germline V gene has CDR1 SEHNR and CDR2 FQNEAQ (reference sequence). The CDR3 has 15 residues. V dropped 3 bases and J dropped 1 base, with 12 bases sitting between them. The CDR3 protein is CASSFGRYRNTEAFF. The CDR3 DNA reads TGTGCCAGCAGCTTCGGACGTTATAGGAACACTGAAGCTTTCTTT. Looking up the rest from reference TRBV7-9 and TRBJ1-1 gives the full variable domain: DTGVSQNPRHKITKRGQNVTFRCDPISEHNRLYWYRQTLGQGPEFLTYFQNEAQLEKSRLLSDRFSAERPKGSFSTLEIQRTEQGDSAMYLCASSFGRYRNTEAFFGQGTRLTVV.

This clone was recorded once. The V and J genes are TRBV5-1 and TRBJ2-3; D is undetermined. Deletions cut 1 base from V and 1 base from J, with 13 bases between. Germline CDR1 reads SGHRS; CDR2 reads YFSETQ. The CDR3 length is 16 residues. CDR3 loop: CASSLMGRPGTDTQYF. The CDR3 nucleotides are TGCGCCAGCAGCTTGATGGGAAGGCCGGGCACAGATACGCAGTATTTT.

The genes are TRBV19 and TRBJ2-2; D gene unclear. The germline CDR1 and CDR2 sequences are LNHDA and SQIVND (reference sequence). Trimming took off 4 bases at V and 4 bases at J, with 10 bases between the two ends. This CDR3 has 14 residues. The CDR3 DNA is TGTGCCAGTAGTACTGACTCCTTCACCGGGGAGCTGTTTTTT. It encodes CASSTDSFTGELFF.

The chain is built from TRBV4-3 and TRBJ2-1; D tentatively reads TRBD1 or TRBD2 (5 bases each). CDR1 is LGHNA, CDR2 YSLEER, per germline. This CDR3 has 16 residues. V was trimmed by 1 base and J by 6 bases, leaving 16 bases between them. The CDR3 here is CASSQVSDRDGNEQFF. CDR3 coding DNA: TGCGCCAGCAGCCAAGTCTCGGACCGGGACGGCAATGAGCAGTTCTTC.

This chain connects TRBV5-6 to TRBJ2-7, with 9 nucleotides matching TRBD1. Unmatched junction bases numbered 7, after V lost 4 bases and J lost 5 bases. The CDR3 extends over 14 amino acids. In germline, CDR1 is SGHDT, CDR2 YYEEEE. The chain's CDR3 is CASSLTGTGNEQYF. The CDR3 region has the DNA TGTGCCAGCAGCCTCACCGGGACAGGGAACGAGCAGTACTTC. Combining the CDR3 with reference TRBV5-6 and TRBJ2-7 gives the whole variable domain DAGVTQSPTHLIKTRGQQVTLRCSPKSGHDTVSWYQQALGQGPQFIFQYYEEEERQRGNFPDRFSGHQFPNYSSELNVNALLLGDSALYLCASSLTGTGNEQYFGPGTRLTVT.

The CDR3, as DNA: TGTGCCAGCAGCTTGGCTTCAGGGATGGACGAGCAGTACTTC. Amino acid sequence: CASSLASGMDEQYF. The chain joins TRBV5-6 to TRBJ2-7; possibly TRBD1 for D (5 bases). V gave up 0 bases and J gave up 5 bases, with 12 bases separating them. Germline V lookup: CDR1 SGHDT, CDR2 YYEEEE. This CDR3 has 14 residues.

The rearrangement links TRBV19 to TRBJ2-3; 7 bases line up with TRBD1. Germline CDR1 LNHDA, CDR2 SQIVND (reference sequence). This CDR3 region has 11 residues. The junction had 1 base not matched to a gene; V was cut back by 8 bases and J by 5 bases. CDR3 in DNA: TGTGCCAGTGGGACAGTAGATACGCAGTATTTT. It codes for CASGTVDTQYF.

V and J are TRBV7-9 and TRBJ1-1; TRBD1 matches at 7 bases. Germline V lookup: CDR1 SEHNR, CDR2 FQNEAQ (reference sequence). The CDR3 spans 13 residues. The V segment lost 8 bases and the J segment 3 bases; nucleotides outside the gene matches: 6. In nucleotides, the CDR3 is TGTGCCAGCCGCTATACAGGGGACACTGAAGCTTTCTTT. As protein: CASRYTGDTEAFF.

The genes are TRBV10-3 and TRBJ1-1, with D possibly matching TRBD1 (6 bases). This CDR3 has 12 amino acids. Germline-derived CDR1 and CDR2 are ENHRY and SYGVKD. V was shortened by 4 bases and J by 6 bases, with 9 bases between the two germline ends. The CDR3 loop is CAISAGQPEAFF. Here the CDR3 DNA reads TGTGCCATCAGTGCCGGACAGCCTGAAGCTTTCTTT.

The chain is built from TRBV19 and TRBJ1-1, with D possibly TRBD1 on 5 matching bases. The CDR3 is 15 residues long. The germline V gene encodes CDR1 LNHDA and CDR2 SQIVND (reference sequence). The V end lost 0 bases, the J end lost 2 bases, and 10 bases lay between the germline ends. This CDR3 reads CASSIDRAFNTEAFF. CDR3 sequence (DNA): TGTGCCAGTAGTATAGACAGGGCTTTCAACACTGAAGCTTTCTTT.

The chain recombines TRBV7-2 with TRBJ1-2; D perhaps matches TRBD1 (6 bases). The ends were cut back, 1 base at V and 8 bases at J, with 17 bases in the middle. Germline loops: CDR1 SGHTA, CDR2 FQGNSA. The CDR3 sequence is 15 residues long. The CDR3, as DNA: TGTGCCAGCAGCTTAGAAAGGGGGATTGTGTACGGCTACACCTTC. Translated: CASSLERGIVYGYTF.